This T cell receptor (beta chain) stems from a study of OX40 agonist ivuxolimab in advanced cancers. Study in general: Patients got intravenous ivuxolimab at 0.01 to 10 mg/kg every 2 weeks. Allowance was made for prior anti-PD-1, anti-PD-L1 or anti-CTLA-4 therapy, and about 40% had some. Patients undergoing dose escalation presented with hepatocellular carcinoma, melanoma, renal cell or head and neck cancer.

Comment on this clone: Its antigen is unknown.

General observations from the study: Expanded clones were, on average, more numerous among CD8+ T cells than CD4+.

This CDR3 spans 11 amino acids. The germline V gene encodes CDR1 MGHDK and CDR2 SYGVNS. The ends were cut back, 6 bases at V and 13 bases at J, with 15 bases in the middle. This table comes from immunoSEQ multiplex PCR, and its TCRdb copy is limited to in-frame clones, with some not included. The sample lists some 140,000 clones; less than 95% were seen once. The sequencing here drew on CD4+ or CD8+ T cells sorted from blood, taken in a trial of the OX40 agonist ivuxolimab. The clonotype originates from an adult with an advanced solid tumor such as melanoma, head and neck, liver or kidney cancer. J is TRBJ1-2 and V is TRBV25-1, with D possibly matching TRBD1 (5 bases). CDR3 sequence (DNA): TGTGCCAGCAGCCTTGACAGCACGCTCACCTTC. Its protein product is CASSLDSTLTF.